These 20 T cell receptor beta chains were sequenced from one sample in a study of blood T cell repertoires in COVID-19. The repertoire was sequenced with immunoSEQ multiplex PCR; TCRdb's copy has only in-frame clones and lacks some. The sample contains tens of thousands of clones, 75% to 85% of which appear only once. The sample was peripheral blood. These receptor sequences come from a human donor in a cohort sampled during active COVID-19.

The gene calls are TRBV15 and TRBJ2-5; 8 bases fit TRBD2. The CDR3 length is 14 residues. The germline CDR1 and CDR2 sequences are LNHNV and YYDKDF (reference sequence). V trimming: 11 bases; J trimming: 2 bases; junction bases outside the gene matches: 10. In nucleotides, the CDR3 is TGTGCCCCGGGGGGGGGCGCGTCGCAAGAGACCCAGTACTTC. It yields the protein CAPGGGASQETQYF.

This chain uses TRBV5-4 with TRBJ1-2, with D possibly matching TRBD1 (6 bases). The CDR3 spans 14 residues. Germline loops: CDR1 SGHNT, CDR2 YYREEE (reference sequence). The V end lost 5 bases, the J end lost 2 bases, and 13 bases lay between the germline ends. The CDR3 bases are TGTGCCAGCAGGACGGGGGGGGGCAACTATGGCTACACCTTC. Translation: CASRTGGGNYGYTF.

This chain connects TRBV2 to TRBJ1-1; the D is unclear. The V end was cut by 3 bases, the J end by 0 bases, with 5 bases between. The CDR3 is 13 amino acids. Germline CDR1 and CDR2: SNHLY and FYNNEI. CDR3 DNA: TGTGCCAGCAGTGACAGTATGAACACTGAAGCTTTCTTT. This gives the protein CASSDSMNTEAFF.

The rearrangement uses TRBV19 and TRBJ2-1; 12 bases are shared with TRBD2. Per the germline V gene, CDR1 is LNHDA and CDR2 is SQIVND (reference sequence). This CDR3 is built from 15 residues. The trim removed 4 bases at V and 4 bases at J, leaving 2 bases unmatched. The CDR3 protein is CASSTGTSGYNEQFF. The CDR3 region has the DNA TGTGCCAGTAGTACCGGGACTAGCGGGTACAATGAGCAGTTCTTC. Full variable domain (remainder filled in from reference TRBV19 and TRBJ2-1): DGGITQSPKYLFRKEGQNVTLSCEQNLNHDAMYWYRQDPGQGLRLIYYSQIVNDFQKGDIAEGYSVSREKKESFPLTVTSAQKNPTAFYLCASSTGTSGYNEQFFGPGTRLTVL.

The chain couples TRBV5-8 to TRBJ2-5; 9 bases match TRBD1. The V segment lost 4 bases and the J segment 5 bases; nucleotides outside the gene matches: 12. This CDR3 is built from 16 residues. In germline, CDR1 is SGHTS, CDR2 YDEGEE. CDR3 sequence (DNA): TGTGCCAGCAGCCGGACAGGGGCGGGTTGGTCGGAGACCCAGTACTTC. Translating gives CASSRTGAGWSETQYF. Complete variable domain (other parts from reference TRBV5-8 and TRBJ2-5): EAGVTQSPTHLIKTRGQQATLRCSPISGHTSVYWYQQALGLGLQFLLWYDEGEERNRGNFPPRFSGRQFPNYSSELNVNALELEDSALYLCASSRTGAGWSETQYFGPGTRLLVL.

The chain combines TRBV29-1 with TRBJ2-7, with 8 bases identical to TRBD1. The ends lost 5 bases at V and 2 bases at J; junction bases unmatched: 11. The V gene's germline CDR1 is SQVTM and CDR2 ANQGSEA. This CDR3 is built from 15 residues. The CDR3 is CSVLETGENPYEQYF. CDR3 in DNA: TGCAGCGTTCTAGAGACAGGGGAGAACCCCTACGAGCAGTACTTC.

The V call is TRBV5-1, the J call TRBJ2-5; TRBD1 aligns across 7 bases. The CDR3 spans 16 residues. Germline V lookup: CDR1 SGHRS, CDR2 YFSETQ. Trimming removed 2 bases from V and 4 bases from J; junction bases left unmatched: 11. CDR3 nucleotides: TGCGCCAGCAGCTTTCGACAGGGTGAGGGTCGAGAGACCCAGTACTTC. This encodes CASSFRQGEGRETQYF.

The chain combines TRBV7-8 with TRBJ1-5; TRBD1 is a possible D gene (6 bases). CDR3 size: 13 residues. V shed 8 bases and J shed 5 bases, with 13 bases lying between them. Germline loops: CDR1 SGHVS, CDR2 FQNEAQ. CDR3 region: CASGGGRDQPQHF. The CDR3 DNA sequence: TGTGCCAGCGGGGGGGGCAGGGATCAGCCCCAGCATTTT.

The count of this clone is one. The V call is TRBV15, the J call TRBJ1-2; D not certain. The V gene's germline CDR1 is LNHNV and CDR2 YYDKDF (reference sequence). The CDR3 extends over 14 amino acids. V dropped 7 bases and J dropped 5 bases, with 17 bases sitting between them. The CDR3 here is CATTTDLGGYGYTF. CDR3 DNA sequence: TGTGCCACCACCACAGACCTAGGAGGGTATGGCTACACCTTC.

This clone was counted between two and nine times. This chain connects TRBV6-4 to TRBJ2-3; tentatively, D is TRBD1 (6 bases). Trimming shortened V by 4 bases and J by 0 bases, and 11 bases separated the two germline ends. This CDR3 is 15 amino acids long. Germline V lookup: CDR1 MRHNA, CDR2 SNTAGT. CDR3 amino acids: CASSVGQGSTDTQYF. The CDR3 DNA reads as TGTGCCAGCAGTGTTGGGCAGGGGAGCACAGATACGCAGTATTTT.

The chain has TRBV5-1 and TRBJ2-2; 7 nucleotides line up with TRBD1. Germline lookup yields CDR1 SGHRS and CDR2 YFSETQ. The J segment lost 5 bases and the V segment lost 0 bases, leaving 16 bases of the junction unmatched. This CDR3 has 19 residues. The DNA of the CDR3 is TGCGCCAGCAGCTTGGGTGGACAGGTTGTACGACTCCAGACCGGGGAGCTGTTTTTT. This codes for CASSLGGQVVRLQTGELFF.

J is TRBJ2-2 and V is TRBV7-2; 15 positions match TRBD2. Germline trimming cut 7 bases from V and 5 bases from J; bases unmatched to any gene: 5. CDR3 length equals 16 residues. Germline V lookup: CDR1 SGHTA, CDR2 FQGNSA. CDR3: CASIQGTSGGTGELFF. CDR3 in DNA: TGTGCCAGCATTCAGGGGACTAGCGGGGGGACCGGGGAGCTGTTTTTT. Looking up the rest from reference TRBV7-2 and TRBJ2-2 gives the full variable domain: GAGVSQSPSNKVTEKGKDVELRCDPISGHTALYWYRQSLGQGLEFLIYFQGNSAPDKSGLPSDRFSAERTGGSVSTLTIQRTQQEDSAVYLCASIQGTSGGTGELFFGEGSRLTVL.

CDR3 residues: CASSQDRGSQYF. The CDR3 DNA follows: TGCGCCAGCAGCCAAGATCGGGGGTCGCAGTATTTT. The chain carries TRBV4-3 and TRBJ2-3; tentative D call: TRBD2 (6 bases). The germline gives CDR1 LGHNA, CDR2 YSLEER. Trimming took 0 bases from V and 10 from J, leaving 8 bases between them. The CDR3 is made up of 12 amino acids.

This chain connects TRBV27 to TRBJ2-3; 7 bases agree with TRBD1. Germline values: CDR1 MNHEY, CDR2 SMNVEV (reference sequence). This CDR3 is built from 16 residues. J lost 0 bases, V lost 5 bases, and 8 bases had no gene match. The CDR3 coding sequence is TGTGCCAGCAGTACACCCGGGACAGCTAGCACAGATACGCAGTATTTT. This codes for CASSTPGTASTDTQYF.

The J gene is TRBJ2-1, the V gene TRBV13; TRBD2 matches at 10 bases. The CDR3 is made up of 16 amino acids. Per germline, CDR1 PRHDT and CDR2 FYEKMQ (reference sequence). Trimming took 4 bases from V and 4 from J; bases not matched to a gene: 7. The CDR3 loop is CASSSIGTSAYNEQFF. In DNA form, the CDR3 reads TGTGCCAGCAGCTCCATCGGGACTAGCGCATACAATGAGCAGTTCTTC.

This clone was counted a few times. The chain combines TRBV7-3 with TRBJ2-1, with D perhaps TRBD2 (6 bases). Trimming removed 8 bases at V and 9 bases at J, with 11 bases between. The CDR3 is 11 residues long. Germline CDR1 is SGHTA and CDR2 is FQGTGA. CDR3 residues: CASGTGVEQFF. CDR3 DNA: TGTGCCAGCGGGACGGGAGTTGAGCAGTTCTTC. Full variable domain (rest looked up from reference TRBV7-3 and TRBJ2-1): GAGVSQTPSNKVTEKGKYVELRCDPISGHTALYWYRQSLGQGPEFLIYFQGTGAADDSGLPNDRFFAVRPEGSVSTLKIQRTERGDSAVYLCASGTGVEQFFGPGTRLTVL.

V gene TRBV27 combines with J gene TRBJ2-6, with D hard to call. CDR3 length: 15 amino acids. The V gene lost 7 bases and the J gene lost 0 bases, with 10 bases spanning the gap. CDR1 and CDR2 (germline): MNHEY, SMNVEV (reference sequence). CDR3 in DNA: TGTGCCAGCACTCCACTCGGCTCTGGGGCCAACGTCCTGACTTTC. This codes for CASTPLGSGANVLTF.

The gene calls are TRBV19 and TRBJ2-3, with D uncertain. V lost 3 bases to trimming and J lost 2 bases, with 12 bases between them. The CDR3 runs to 15 residues. Germline V gives CDR1 LNHDA, CDR2 SQIVND (reference sequence). Written as DNA, the CDR3 is TGTGCCAGTAGTATCAACCCGAGGCCCACAGATACGCAGTATTTT. It codes for CASSINPRPTDTQYF.

V and J are TRBV18 and TRBJ1-6; 12 bases align to TRBD1. V shed 1 base, J shed 10 bases, and the junction held 5 bases outside the gene matches. The length of the CDR3 is 16 residues. CDR1 and CDR2 from the germline V gene are KGHSH and LQKENI. The CDR3 region is CASSPLGTGGASPLHF. The CDR3, as DNA: TGTGCCAGCTCACCACTCGGGACAGGGGGCGCATCACCCCTCCACTTT.

The chain recombines TRBV4-2 with TRBJ1-1; a weak D match, TRBD1 (5 bases). The CDR3 runs 15 residues. Trimming pared 0 bases from V and 11 bases from J, leaving 19 bases between. CDR1 is LGHNA and CDR2 is YNFKEQ in the germline V gene. CDR3 protein: CASSQDSGRVFGAFF. CDR3 bases: TGTGCCAGCAGCCAAGACTCAGGGAGGGTGTTCGGGGCTTTCTTT.